This T cell receptor beta chain emerged from a study of T cells after yellow fever vaccination. Overall study findings and caveats: Secondary responses were weaker yet peaked faster, day 5 versus 15.

This clonotype has just a few counts. Antigen unknown. The CDR3 spans 12 residues. The germline gives CDR1 MGHDK, CDR2 SYGVNS. V was clipped by 8 bases and J by 6 bases, with 10 bases between them. Synthesis of TCR cDNA relied on 5'RACE template switching, which attached a universal primer site and UMIs. Each CDR3 protein gets one entry after TCRdb re-called the 5' RACE reads with MiXCR. The sample shows about 74,000 distinct CDR3 sequences, roughly 6.9% of them seen only once. V is TRBV25-1 and J is TRBJ2-2; D is undetermined. The sample consisted of CD8+ T cells sorted from PBMCs, taken around 5 days after the first yellow fever vaccination. The TCR comes from a man younger than 35 who received the YFV17D yellow fever vaccine. The CDR3 nucleotides read TGTGCCAGCGGAATCGGGTCCGGGGAGCTGTTTTTT. It encodes CASGIGSGELFF.